This paragraph covers one T cell receptor beta chain sequence. This specimen comes from a study of radiotherapy plus CTLA-4 blockade in lung cancer. On the study more broadly: Disease control reached less than 40%, with objective responses in approximately 17%.

Germline CDR1 is SGDLS and CDR2 is YYNGEE. The CDR3 loop spans 17 amino acids. V was clipped by 2 bases and J by 2 bases; unmatched bases: 12. Sequencing used immunoSEQ multiplex PCR; TCRdb keeps in-frame clones, though not all of them. The sample holds about 51,000 clones; around 79% are singletons and the top ten take 8.5% to 9%. This TCR derives from a human donor with non-small cell lung cancer who had a complete response to radiotherapy plus ipilimumab. The sample consisted of peripheral blood, taken from a patient treated with radiotherapy plus ipilimumab. The gene calls are TRBV9 and TRBJ2-7; 8 positions match TRBD1. The CDR3 region is CASSVGAPGQVPYEQYF. The CDR3 DNA is TGTGCCAGCAGCGTTGGAGCCCCGGGACAGGTCCCCTACGAGCAGTACTTC. The full variable domain, in which reference TRBV9 and TRBJ2-7 provide the parts outside the CDR3, is DSGVTQTPKHLITATGQRVTLRCSPRSGDLSVYWYQQSLDQGLQFLIQYYNGEERAKGNILERFSAQQFPDLHSELNLSSLELGDSALYFCASSVGAPGQVPYEQYFGPGTRLTVT.